The rows below give T cell receptor beta chains drawn from one sample of a study of blood T cell repertoires in COVID-19. Some clones are missing from TCRdb's copy, which holds only in-frame ones; the method was immunoSEQ multiplex PCR. The sample has roughly 250,000 clones; 70% to 90% are singletons. Sequenced material: PBMCs or T cells enriched from blood (not recorded which). The receptors originated from a woman aged 45 to 65 who had recovered from COVID-19. Both conserved end residues are part of each CDR3. A D gene is named only where the DNA matches it firmly. Size is omitted from some rows. Given values are once, few, many or a class for expanded clones.

J gene | V gene | D gene | clone size | CDR3 DNA | CDR3 protein
TRBJ2-1 | TRBV28 | TRBD2 | few | TGTGCCAGCAGCTCACCGGGACTAGCGGGAGATGAGCAGTTCTTC | CASSSPGLAGDEQFF
TRBJ2-7 | TRBV5-8 | - | - | TGTGCCAGCAGCCAAAGTCTACTCGTCAACCACGAGCAGTACTTC | CASSQSLLVNHEQYF
TRBJ2-7 | TRBV5-6 | TRBD2 | few | TGTGCCAGCAGCTTGGTTGCGGGAGGCAACGAGCAGTACTTC | CASSLVAGGNEQYF
TRBJ1-5 | TRBV2 | - | - | TGTGCCAGCAAGCTCGACAGGAATCAGCCCCAGCATTTT | CASKLDRNQPQHF
TRBJ2-7 | TRBV30 | - | few | TGTGCCTGGGGAACGGGACTTGCCTACGAGCAGTACTTC | CAWGTGLAYEQYF
TRBJ2-7 | TRBV5-1 | - | - | TGCGCCAGCAGCTTGGTCGCAGGCTCCTACGAGCAGTACTTC | CASSLVAGSYEQYF
TRBJ2-1 | TRBV6-4 | TRBD2 | - | TGTGCCAGCAGTGAAGGCTCGGCGGGAGGGGGTGAGCAGTTCTTC | CASSEGSAGGGEQFF
TRBJ2-7 | TRBV7-6 | TRBD2 | - | TGTGCCAGCAGCGCGGTTGGGGGGGGACAGTACTTC | CASSAVGGGQYF
TRBJ1-5 | TRBV30 | TRBD1 | - | TGTGCCTGGAGTGTTCAGGGGGATCAGCCCCAGCATTTT | CAWSVQGDQPQHF
TRBJ1-5 | TRBV7-8 | TRBD1 | - | TGTGCCAGCAGCACAGGACAGGGACGAGATCAGCCCCAGCATTTT | CASSTGQGRDQPQHF
TRBJ2-2 | TRBV5-4 | - | - | TGTGCCAGCAACAAGTGGGGCAAGAACACCGGGGAGCTGTTTTTT | CASNKWGKNTGELFF
TRBJ2-1 | TRBV5-4 | - | - | TGTGCCAGCAGCGTGAGGTCCGTACAGGGACTATACAATGAGCAGTTCTTC | CASSVRSVQGLYNEQFF
TRBJ1-2 | TRBV28 | TRBD1 | - | TGTGCCAGCAGTTTAGCGGGACAGTTCTATGGCTACACCTTC | CASSLAGQFYGYTF
TRBJ2-1 | TRBV4-1 | - | few | TGCGCCAGCAGCCAACTCCTAGCGCCTAAAGGGAATGAGCAGTTCTTC | CASSQLLAPKGNEQFF
TRBJ2-1 | TRBV4-1 | TRBD1 | - | TGCGCCAGCAGCCAAGAAAGGACAGGGGCCTACAATGAGCAGTTCTTC | CASSQERTGAYNEQFF
TRBJ1-5 | TRBV19 | TRBD1 | few | TGTGCCAGTAGTATACGGACAGGGTTAGGCAATCAGCCCCAGCATTTT | CASSIRTGLGNQPQHF
TRBJ2-7 | TRBV6-1 | - | - | TGTGCCAGCAGTGAATTCCTAAACTACGAGCAGTACTTC | CASSEFLNYEQYF